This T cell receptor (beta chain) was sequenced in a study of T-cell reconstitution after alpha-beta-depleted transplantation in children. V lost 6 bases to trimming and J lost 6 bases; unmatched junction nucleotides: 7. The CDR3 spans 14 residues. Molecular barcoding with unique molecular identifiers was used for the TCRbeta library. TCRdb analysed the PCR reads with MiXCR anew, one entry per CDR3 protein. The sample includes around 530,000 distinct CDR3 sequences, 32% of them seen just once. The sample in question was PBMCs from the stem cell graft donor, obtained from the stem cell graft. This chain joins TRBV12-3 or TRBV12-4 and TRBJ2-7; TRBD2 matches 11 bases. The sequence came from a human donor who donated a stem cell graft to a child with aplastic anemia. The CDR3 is CASRNTGTSGEQYF. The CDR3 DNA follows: TGTGCCAGCAGAAATACCGGGACTAGCGGCGAGCAGTACTTC.